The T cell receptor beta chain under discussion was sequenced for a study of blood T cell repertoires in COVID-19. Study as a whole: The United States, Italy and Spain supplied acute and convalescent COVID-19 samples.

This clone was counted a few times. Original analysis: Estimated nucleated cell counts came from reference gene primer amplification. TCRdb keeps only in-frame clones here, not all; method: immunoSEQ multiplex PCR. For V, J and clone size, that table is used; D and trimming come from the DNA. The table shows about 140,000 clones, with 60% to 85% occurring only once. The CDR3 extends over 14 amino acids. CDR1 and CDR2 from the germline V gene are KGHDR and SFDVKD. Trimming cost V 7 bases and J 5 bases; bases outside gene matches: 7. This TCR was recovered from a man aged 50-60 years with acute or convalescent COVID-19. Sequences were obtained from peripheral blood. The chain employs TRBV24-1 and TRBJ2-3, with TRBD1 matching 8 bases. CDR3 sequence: CATSAPTGEDTQYF. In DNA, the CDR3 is TGTGCCACCAGCGCCCCGACAGGGGAAGATACGCAGTATTTT.